This entry lists 16 T cell receptor beta chains sequenced from one sample in a study of T cells after yellow fever vaccination (dated by TCRdb to between 2018 and 2021). In the paper's terms, the treatment or condition label means: live attenuated yellow fever vaccine strain. The library was obtained by 5' RACE. The sequencer was an Illumina HiSeq 2500. TCRdb reprocessed the public reads (quality trimming at Q25 with fastp, clone calling with MiXCR) and kept in-frame beta chains. Every entry covers one CDR3 protein and lists the most common genes and DNA from its rows. The sample has around 250,000 distinct CDR3 sequences on record, 6% to 7.5% of them singletons. The ten most abundant clones make up over 0.65% of the sample. This specimen was CD4+ T cells sorted from PBMCs, taken 15 days after the yellow fever booster vaccination. All receptors derive from a man younger than 45 who received the YFV17D yellow fever vaccine.

This clonotype was seen at least ten times. The gene calls are TRBV29-1 and TRBJ1-1; D might be TRBD1 (6 bases). The germline V gene encodes CDR1 SQVTM and CDR2 ANQGSEA. The CDR3 runs to 11 residues. V lost 6 bases and J 6 bases, leaving 11 bases between the germline ends. For the CDR3, the DNA is TGCAGCGTCACAGGGCCGGCTGAAGCTTTCTTT. Translation gives CSVTGPAEAFF.

This clonotype has at least ten counts. This rearrangement joins TRBV7-9 to TRBJ2-5; D perhaps matches TRBD2 (5 bases). The CDR3 contains 14 residues. V was cut by 1 base and J by 5 bases, with 11 bases left in between. Germline-derived CDR1 and CDR2 are SEHNR and FQNEAQ (reference sequence). The CDR3 nucleotides are TGTGCCAGCAGCTTAGGGTCCGGGATGGAGACCCAGTACTTC. Encoded protein: CASSLGSGMETQYF.

In its sample, this clonotype was seen many times. The chain couples TRBV7-2 to TRBJ2-1; D may be TRBD2 (5 bases). V shed 5 bases and J shed 6 bases, with 14 bases lying between them. CDR3 size: 14 residues. In germline, CDR1 is SGHTA, CDR2 FQGNSA. The CDR3 reads CASSPLSRGNEQFF. As DNA, the CDR3 is TGTGCCAGCAGCCCATTATCCCGGGGCAATGAGCAGTTCTTC.

This clonotype was counted a few times. The rearrangement links TRBV27 to TRBJ2-7, with D perhaps matching TRBD2 (5 bases). Germline V gene lookup returns CDR1 MNHEY and CDR2 SMNVEV (reference sequence). V lost 4 bases, J lost 6 bases, and 19 bases lay in between. This CDR3 spans 15 amino acids. This chain's CDR3 is CASSSPLVRGGEQYF. CDR3 DNA sequence: TGTGCCAGCAGTTCGCCCTTGGTACGGGGTGGCGAGCAGTACTTC.

V is TRBV4-3 and J is TRBJ2-5; weak D call: TRBD1 (6 bases). Germline CDR1 is LGHNA and CDR2 is YSLEER. Trimming took 0 bases from V and 7 from J, leaving 15 bases between them. The CDR3 runs 15 residues. This CDR3 reads CASSQDGDTQGTQYF. For the CDR3, the DNA is TGCGCCAGCAGCCAAGATGGGGACACGCAGGGGACCCAGTACTTC.

This clonotype occurred a few times. V usage is TRBV11-2 and J usage is TRBJ1-2; tentative D call: TRBD1 (6 bases). V lost 5 bases, J lost 3 bases, and 22 bases lay in between. The length of the CDR3 is 17 residues. Germline CDR1 and CDR2: SGHAT and FQNNGV. DNA of the CDR3: TGTGCCAGCAGCCTATTGTGGACAGCTACCTCCGACTATGGCTACACCTTC. Translating it yields CASSLLWTATSDYGYTF. The full variable domain, rest sourced from reference TRBV11-2 and TRBJ1-2, is EAGVAQSPRYKIIEKRQSVAFWCNPISGHATLYWYQQILGQGPKLLIQFQNNGVVDDSQLPKDRFSAERLKGVDSTLKIQPAKLEDSAVYLCASSLLWTATSDYGYTFGSGTRLTVV.

The rearrangement uses TRBV29-1 and TRBJ1-1, with D perhaps matching TRBD1 (5 bases). Trimming pared 4 bases from V and 1 base from J, leaving 10 bases between. This CDR3 has 13 amino acids. Germline assignment: CDR1 SQVTM and CDR2 ANQGSEA. CDR3 bases: TGCAGCGTTGTTAGGACACCGAACACTGAAGCTTTCTTT. This translates into CSVVRTPNTEAFF.

About this clonotype: A much more abundant neighbour one base away suggests this may be a read error. This sequence joins TRBV4-2 and TRBJ2-7; possible D gene TRBD2, 6 bases. Germline-derived CDR1 and CDR2 are LGHNA and YNFKEQ. The CDR3 is 15 amino acids. With 4 bases removed from V and 2 bases from J, the gap between germline ends came to 15 bases. CDR3 nucleotide sequence: TGTGCCAGCAGCCCCAGACTAGTTATTCCCTACGAGCAGTACTTC. Its protein product is CASSPRLVIPYEQYF.

This clonotype has a count of ten or more. V gene TRBV18 combines with J gene TRBJ1-5, with 9 bases lining up with TRBD1. V shed 5 bases, J shed 6 bases, and the junction held 5 bases outside the gene matches. Germline lookup yields CDR1 KGHSH and CDR2 LQKENI. The CDR3 is 14 amino acids. The CDR3 DNA sequence: TGTGCCAGCTCAGTGACAGGGGGAATTCAGCCCCAGCATTTT. Its translation is CASSVTGGIQPQHF.

Concerning this clonotype itself: A much bigger clone sits one base away, suggesting this may be a read error. The genes are TRBV12-3 or TRBV12-4 and TRBJ2-5, with D uncertain. This CDR3 spans 15 amino acids. V lost 5 bases and J 3 bases, leaving 16 bases between the germline ends. The CDR3 DNA is TGTGCCAGCAGTCGCACCGTGACTGAAAAAGAGACCCAGTACTTC. This encodes CASSRTVTEKETQYF.

This clonotype was picked up a small number of times. This chain links TRBV30 with TRBJ2-7; 10 bases are a match to TRBD2. CDR1 and CDR2 from the germline V gene are GTSNPN and SVGIG (reference sequence). V dropped 3 bases and J dropped 5; count of bases not matched to a gene: 7. The CDR3 runs to 14 residues. The CDR3 nucleotides read TGTGCCTGGAGGAGACTAGCGGGTATAGACGAGCAGTACTTC. Protein sequence: CAWRRLAGIDEQYF. The complete variable domain, with remaining parts taken from reference TRBV30 and TRBJ2-7, reads SQTIHQWPATLVQPVGSPLSLECTVEGTSNPNLYWYRQAAGRGLQLLFYSVGIGQISSEVPQNLSASRPQDRQFILSSKKLLLSDSGFYLCAWRRLAGIDEQYFGPGTRLTVT.

Ten or more counts support this clonotype. The rearrangement uses TRBV6-5 and TRBJ2-7; D is unclear. The germline gives CDR1 MNHEY, CDR2 SVGAGI. The CDR3 is 11 amino acids. V was pared by 11 bases and J by 2 bases, with 10 bases between. For the CDR3, the DNA is TGTGCCTCCTTTGGGCCCTACGAGCAGTACTTC. Translated: CASFGPYEQYF.

The table lists this clonotype with a few counts. The chain carries TRBV7-2 and TRBJ2-3; D may correspond to TRBD1 or TRBD2 (5 bases each). This CDR3 has 15 amino acids. The V gene's germline CDR1 is SGHTA and CDR2 FQGNSA. V was cut by 11 bases and J by 3 bases, with 21 bases left in between. CDR3 nucleotides: TGTGCCGAAAATCCGCAGGGAGTGGGGACAGATACGCAGTATTTT. Its translation is CAENPQGVGTDTQYF.

V gene TRBV12-3 or TRBV12-4 combines with J gene TRBJ1-1, with 8 bases identical to TRBD1. V lost 6 bases, J lost 3 bases, and 9 bases stayed unmatched. This CDR3 has 15 amino acids. The CDR3: CASRSTRGPDTEAFF. The DNA of the CDR3 is TGTGCCAGCAGGTCTACCAGGGGGCCGGACACTGAAGCTTTCTTT.

This clonotype was found a few times. In DNA form, the CDR3 reads TGTGCCAGCTCACCACCGAATGGCCCCTACGAGCAGTACTTC. Translated, it gives CASSPPNGPYEQYF. J is TRBJ2-7 and V is TRBV18; D remains ambiguous. Per germline, CDR1 KGHSH and CDR2 LQKENI. V lost 0 bases and J lost 2, with 8 bases in between. There are 14 residues in the CDR3.

This clonotype was counted between two and nine times. The chain uses TRBV11-2 and TRBJ2-3; D gene unclear. Trimming took 3 bases from V and 11 from J, leaving 12 bases between them. Germline V gene data show CDR1 as SGHAT and CDR2 as FQNNGV. CDR3 size: 12 residues. DNA of the CDR3: TGTGCCAGCAGCTTTAGGCCGTTAGGGCAGTATTTT. Protein product: CASSFRPLGQYF.